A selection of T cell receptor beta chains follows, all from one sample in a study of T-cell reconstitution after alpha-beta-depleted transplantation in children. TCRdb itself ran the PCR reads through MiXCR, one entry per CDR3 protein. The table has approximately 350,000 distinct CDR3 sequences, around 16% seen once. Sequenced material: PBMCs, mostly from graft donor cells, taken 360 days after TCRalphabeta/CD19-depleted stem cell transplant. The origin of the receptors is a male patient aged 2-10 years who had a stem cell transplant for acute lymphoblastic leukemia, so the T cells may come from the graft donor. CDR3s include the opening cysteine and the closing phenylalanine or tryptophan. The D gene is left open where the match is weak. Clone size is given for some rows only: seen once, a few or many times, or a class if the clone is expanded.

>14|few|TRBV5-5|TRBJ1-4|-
CASSLGSSSEKLFF
TGTGCCAGCAGCTTGGGGTCTTCTAGTGAAAAACTGTTTTTT
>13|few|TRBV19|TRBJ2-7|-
CASSISPSYEQYF
TGTGCCAGTAGTATTTCCCCCTCCTACGAGCAGTACTTC
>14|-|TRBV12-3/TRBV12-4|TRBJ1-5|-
CASRGKGSNQPQHF
TGTGCCAGCAGGGGGAAGGGGAGCAATCAGCCCCAGCATTTT
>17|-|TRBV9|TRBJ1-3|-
CASSDKKGTRLRNTIYF
TGTGCCAGCAGCGATAAGAAGGGGACGAGGCTCCGAAACACCATATATTTT
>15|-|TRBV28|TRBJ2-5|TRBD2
CASSSIAGWQETQYF
TGTGCCAGCAGTTCAATAGCGGGATGGCAAGAGACCCAGTACTTC
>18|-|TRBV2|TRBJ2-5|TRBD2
CASMPSGRGGFLKETQYF
TGTGCCAGCATGCCTAGCGGGAGGGGCGGCTTCCTAAAAGAGACCCAGTACTTC
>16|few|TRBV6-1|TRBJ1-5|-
CASNPREVYSNQPQHF
TGTGCCAGCAACCCCAGAGAGGTTTATAGCAATCAGCCCCAGCATTTT
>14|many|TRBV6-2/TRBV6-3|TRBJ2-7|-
CASSPSWALDEQYF
TGTGCCAGCAGTCCAAGCTGGGCCTTGGACGAGCAGTACTTC
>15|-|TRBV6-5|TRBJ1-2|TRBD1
CASSYRGTELYGYTF
TGTGCCAGCAGTTATCGAGGGACAGAGCTCTATGGCTACACCTTC
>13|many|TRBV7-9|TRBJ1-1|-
CASSYVMNTEAFF
TGTGCCAGCAGCTACGTTATGAACACTGAAGCTTTCTTT
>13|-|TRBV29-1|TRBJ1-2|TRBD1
CSVVPRTGNGYTF
TGCAGCGTTGTCCCCCGGACAGGGAATGGCTACACCTTC
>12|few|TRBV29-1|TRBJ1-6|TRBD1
CSVQTGDSPLHF
TGCAGCGTACAGACAGGGGATTCACCCCTCCACTTT
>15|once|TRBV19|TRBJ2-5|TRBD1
CASSDLDRGHETQYF
TGTGCCAGTAGTGACCTCGACAGGGGGCATGAGACCCAGTACTTC
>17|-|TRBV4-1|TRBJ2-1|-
CASSQGSSPRTYNEQFF
TGCGCCAGCAGCCAAGGTTCATCGCCCCGGACGTACAATGAGCAGTTCTTC
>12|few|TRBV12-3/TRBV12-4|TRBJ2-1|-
CASSFNPGEQFF
TGTGCCAGCAGTTTTAATCCCGGGGAGCAGTTCTTC
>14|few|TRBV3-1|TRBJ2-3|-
CASSQGASTDTQYF
TGTGCCAGCAGCCAAGGAGCGAGCACAGATACGCAGTATTTT
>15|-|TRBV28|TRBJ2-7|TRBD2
CASTRGGQMRYEQYF
TGTGCCAGCACTCGGGGGGGCCAGATGAGGTACGAGCAGTACTTC
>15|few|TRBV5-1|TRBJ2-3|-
CASSPGTLIVDTQYF
TGCGCCAGCAGCCCGGGGACGTTGATCGTTGATACGCAGTATTTT
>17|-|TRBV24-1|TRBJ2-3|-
CATSDFKDGDGPDTQYF
TGTGCCACCAGTGATTTCAAGGACGGAGACGGGCCAGATACGCAGTATTTT
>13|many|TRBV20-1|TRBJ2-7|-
CSARDTGWYEQYF
TGCAGTGCTAGAGATACAGGGTGGTACGAGCAGTACTTC
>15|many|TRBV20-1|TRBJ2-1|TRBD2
CSARGLAGLVNEQFF
TGCAGTGCTAGAGGACTAGCGGGATTAGTTAATGAGCAGTTCTTC
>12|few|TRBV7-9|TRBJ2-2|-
CASSWATGELFF
TGTGCCAGCAGTTGGGCAACCGGGGAGCTGTTTTTT
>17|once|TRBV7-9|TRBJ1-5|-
CASSLAGRGDSNQPQHF
TGTGCCAGCAGCTTAGCGGGCAGGGGCGATAGCAATCAGCCCCAGCATTTT
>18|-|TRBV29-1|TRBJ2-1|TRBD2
CSVEDLWTGLAESPEQFF
TGCAGCGTTGAAGATCTGTGGACAGGACTAGCGGAGTCCCCTGAGCAGTTCTTC
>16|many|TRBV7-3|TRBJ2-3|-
CASSVHSGLIRDTQYF
TGTGCCAGCAGCGTACATTCAGGACTAATCAGGGATACGCAGTATTTT
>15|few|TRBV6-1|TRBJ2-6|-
CASSRSFSGANVLTF
TGTGCCAGCAGTCGATCCTTCTCTGGGGCCAACGTCCTGACTTTC
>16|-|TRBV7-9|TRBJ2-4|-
CASSSRVNVAKNIQYF
TGTGCCAGCAGCTCTCGGGTGAATGTGGCCAAAAACATTCAGTACTTC
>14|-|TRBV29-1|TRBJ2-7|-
CSVAGQRDSHEQYF
TGCAGCGTAGCGGGACAGAGGGACTCCCACGAGCAGTACTTC
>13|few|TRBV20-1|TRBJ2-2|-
CSVRLAGTGELFF
TGCAGTGTGCGATTGGCGGGGACCGGGGAGCTGTTTTTT
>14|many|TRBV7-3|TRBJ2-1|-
CASSLRPSYNEQFF
TGTGCCAGCAGCTTGCGCCCCTCCTACAATGAGCAGTTCTTC
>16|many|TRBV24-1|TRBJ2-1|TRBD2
CATSDRTSGRENEQFF
TGTGCCACCAGTGACAGGACTAGCGGGAGGGAGAATGAGCAGTTCTTC
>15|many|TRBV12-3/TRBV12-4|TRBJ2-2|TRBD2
CASSFNSGDTGELFF
TGTGCCAGCAGTTTTAATAGCGGGGACACCGGGGAGCTGTTTTTT
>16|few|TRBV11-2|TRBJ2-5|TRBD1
CASSRYSGQPQETQYF
TGTGCCAGCAGCAGATATTCGGGACAGCCCCAGGAGACCCAGTACTTC
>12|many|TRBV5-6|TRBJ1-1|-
CASSLQNTEAFF
TGTGCCAGCAGCCTACAGAACACTGAAGCTTTCTTT
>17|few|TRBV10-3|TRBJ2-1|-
CAIRELKGEGIDNEQFF
TGTGCCATCAGGGAATTAAAGGGGGAGGGAATTGACAATGAGCAGTTCTTC
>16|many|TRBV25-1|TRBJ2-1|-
CASSERSRLGVNEQFF
TGTGCCAGCAGTGAAAGGTCGAGACTAGGGGTTAATGAGCAGTTCTTC
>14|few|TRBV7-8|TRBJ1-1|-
CASSRSRLNTEAFF
TGTGCCAGCAGCCGAAGCCGTTTGAACACTGAAGCTTTCTTT
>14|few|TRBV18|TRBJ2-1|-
CASSPPRSPKEQFF
TGTGCCAGCTCACCACCGCGTAGCCCCAAGGAGCAGTTCTTC
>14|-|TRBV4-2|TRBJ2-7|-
CASSQDQGPYEQYF
TGTGCCAGCAGCCAAGATCAGGGTCCCTACGAGCAGTACTTC
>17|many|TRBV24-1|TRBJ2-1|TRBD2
CATSEAGLAGYEDEQFF
TGTGCCACCAGTGAGGCGGGACTAGCGGGATATGAGGATGAGCAGTTCTTC
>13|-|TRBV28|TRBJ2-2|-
CASSFRITGELFF
TGTGCCAGCAGTTTTCGTATCACCGGGGAGCTGTTTTTT
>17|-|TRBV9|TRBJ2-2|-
CASSVPRQVTNTGELFF
TGTGCCAGCAGCGTCCCCAGACAGGTCACGAACACCGGGGAGCTGTTTTTT
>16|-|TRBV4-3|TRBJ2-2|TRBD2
CASSQAHGRGTGELFF
TGCGCCAGCAGCCAAGCGCACGGGAGGGGCACCGGGGAGCTGTTTTTT
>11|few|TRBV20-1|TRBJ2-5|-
CSARDMETQYF
TGCAGTGCTAGAGATATGGAGACCCAGTACTTC